The 21 T cell receptor beta chains reported below all come from one sample, sequenced in a study of T cell responses to AZD1222 COVID-19 vaccine. Profiled with immunoSEQ multiplex PCR; TCRdb holds only in-frame clones, not every one. The sample holds 140,000 to 150,000 clones, roughly 87% seen once. The starting material was peripheral blood, obtained 28 days after the second AZD1222 dose. The receptors were sampled from an adult who received the AZD1222 COVID-19 vaccine.

V and J are TRBV28 and TRBJ2-7, with D possibly being TRBD1 (5 bases). V lost 9 bases and J 4 bases, leaving 13 bases between the germline ends. The CDR3 is 12 amino acids. Germline V CDR1 and CDR2: MDHEN, SYDVKM. The CDR3 sequence is CASALQGYEQYF. CDR3 bases: TGTGCCAGTGCCCTTCAGGGTTACGAGCAGTACTTC.

The J gene is TRBJ2-3, the V gene TRBV7-9, with D perhaps TRBD1 or TRBD2 (6 bases each). Germline CDR1 reads SEHNR; CDR2 reads FQNEAQ (reference sequence). The CDR3 length is 16 residues. V was cut by 3 bases and J by 2 bases, with 15 bases left in between. The DNA of the CDR3 is TGTGCCAGCAGCTTTGGGGGGCGGGGACACACAGATACGCAGTATTTT. The encoded protein is CASSFGGRGHTDTQYF.

The J gene is TRBJ1-5, the V gene TRBV7-8; 7 positions match TRBD1. This CDR3 contains 15 residues. The germline V gene has CDR1 SGHVS and CDR2 FQNEAQ. The trim removed 7 bases at V and 0 bases at J, leaving 6 bases unmatched. In nucleotides, the CDR3 is TGTGCCAGCACCAGACAGGGCGATAGCAATCAGCCCCAGCATTTT. Translation: CASTRQGDSNQPQHF.

The chain couples TRBV3-1 (or the pseudogene TRBV3-2) to TRBJ2-7; TRBD2 might be the D (5 bases). V shed 8 bases and J shed 5 bases, with 19 bases lying between them. The CDR3 is 14 residues long. The germline gives CDR1 LGHDT, CDR2 YNNKEL (reference sequence). The CDR3 loop is CASHETGREHEQYF. The CDR3 DNA reads as TGTGCCAGCCACGAAACGGGAAGGGAACACGAGCAGTACTTC.

The J gene is TRBJ2-5, the V gene TRBV6-2 or TRBV6-3; TRBD2 matches 7 bases. V dropped 2 bases and J dropped 1; count of bases not matched to a gene: 4. This CDR3 has 15 residues. Per germline, CDR1 MNHEY and CDR2 SVGEGT. The CDR3 here is CASSYGWEGQETQYF. Here the CDR3 DNA reads TGTGCCAGCAGTTACGGGTGGGAGGGCCAAGAGACCCAGTACTTC.

CDR3 amino acids: CAISPGKNIQYF. In DNA, the CDR3 is TGTGCCATCAGCCCTGGGAAAAACATTCAGTACTTC. J is TRBJ2-4 and V is TRBV10-3, with D unresolved. The CDR3 has 12 amino acids. V was cut by 6 bases and J by 4 bases, with 7 bases left in between. CDR1 ENHRY and CDR2 SYGVKD come from the germline V gene.

The chain couples TRBV2 to TRBJ2-3; 8 nucleotides match TRBD2. Germline CDR1 is SNHLY and CDR2 is FYNNEI. The CDR3 is 14 amino acids. V shed 9 bases, J shed 5 bases, and the junction held 10 bases outside the gene matches. CDR3 in amino acids: CARSGGVSRDTQYF. Here the CDR3 DNA reads TGTGCCAGGTCCGGGGGGGTTTCAAGAGATACGCAGTATTTT. Complete variable domain (other parts from reference TRBV2 and TRBJ2-3): EPEVTQTPSHQVTQMGQEVILRCVPISNHLYFYWYRQILGQKVEFLVSFYNNEISEKSEIFDDQFSVERPDGSNFTLKIRSTKLEDSAMYFCARSGGVSRDTQYFGPGTRLTVL.

The chain has TRBV3-1 (or the pseudogene TRBV3-2) and TRBJ2-1; TRBD2 agrees at 12 bases. In germline, CDR1 is LGHDT, CDR2 YNNKEL (reference sequence). J lost 2 bases, V lost 0 bases, and 11 bases had no gene match. The CDR3 runs 20 residues. The CDR3 sequence is CASSQELGLAGSGAYNEQFF. The CDR3 coding sequence is TGTGCCAGCAGCCAAGAATTGGGACTAGCGGGCTCAGGGGCCTACAATGAGCAGTTCTTC.

The rearrangement uses TRBV24-1 and TRBJ1-5, with D possibly matching TRBD1 (5 bases). This CDR3 region has 14 residues. Trimming cost V 8 bases and J 0 bases, with 10 bases left between them. The germline gives CDR1 KGHDR, CDR2 SFDVKD. The CDR3 DNA reads as TGTGCCACCAAGCGGGACTGTAGCAATCAGCCCCAGCATTTT. The encoded protein is CATKRDCSNQPQHF.

The V call is TRBV7-8, the J call TRBJ2-1; TRBD1 matches 10 bases. The junction had 13 bases not matched to a gene; V was cut back by 5 bases and J by 6 bases. CDR3 size: 17 residues. CDR1 is SGHVS, CDR2 FQNEAQ, per germline. The CDR3 is CASSPDRGHPGGNEQFF. In DNA form, the CDR3 reads TGTGCCAGCAGCCCTGACAGGGGGCATCCTGGGGGCAATGAGCAGTTCTTC.

This clone was recorded only once. The V call is TRBV13, the J call TRBJ2-5, with D uncertain. The V gene's germline CDR1 is PRHDT and CDR2 FYEKMQ (reference sequence). The germline V and J ends were trimmed by 5 bases and 0 bases, with 4 bases remaining between them. This CDR3 spans 12 amino acids. CDR3 sequence (DNA): TGTGCCAGCAGCCCCAACCAAGAGACCCAGTACTTC. Protein: CASSPNQETQYF. The entire variable domain, with the rest obtained from reference TRBV13 and TRBJ2-5, is as follows: AAGVIQSPRHLIKEKRETATLKCYPIPRHDTVYWYQQGPGQDPQFLISFYEKMQSDKGSIPDRFSAQQFSDYHSELNMSSLELGDSALYFCASSPNQETQYFGPGTRLLVL.

V is TRBV5-1 and J is TRBJ2-7; D may be TRBD1 (5 bases). This CDR3 has 15 residues. Germline CDR1 is SGHRS and CDR2 is YFSETQ. Trimming stripped 1 base from V and 2 bases from J, with 13 bases between. The CDR3 region is CASSLSVQGTYEQYF. Written as DNA, the CDR3 is TGCGCCAGCAGCTTGTCCGTTCAGGGCACCTACGAGCAGTACTTC. Filled out from reference TRBV5-1 and TRBJ2-7, the complete variable domain reads KAGVTQTPRYLIKTRGQQVTLSCSPISGHRSVSWYQQTPGQGLQFLFEYFSETQRNKGNFPGRFSGRQFSNSRSEMNVSTLELGDSALYLCASSLSVQGTYEQYFGPGTRLTVT.

The table lists this clone with a few counts. The chain is built from TRBV11-3 and TRBJ2-3, with 11 bases aligning to TRBD2. In germline, CDR1 is SGHNT, CDR2 YENEEA. The V and J ends lost 3 bases and 1 base, in that order; junction bases with no gene match: 3. The CDR3 totals 16 residues. The CDR3 coding sequence is TGTGCCAGCAGCTTCACTAGCGGGAGTGGCACAGATACGCAGTATTTT. Translated, it gives CASSFTSGSGTDTQYF.

This chain links TRBV27 with TRBJ2-1; 9 nucleotides agree with TRBD2. The CDR3 runs 15 residues. With V trimmed by 2 bases and J by 7 bases, 6 bases remained unmatched. Looked up from germline, CDR1 is MNHEY and CDR2 is SMNVEV (reference sequence). In nucleotides, the CDR3 is TGTGCCAGCAGTTTAGGGGCGGGAGGGCCAAATGAGCAGTTCTTC. Translating it yields CASSLGAGGPNEQFF.

The chain employs TRBV27 and TRBJ2-7; possible D gene TRBD1, 6 bases. The length of the CDR3 is 14 residues. Trimming shortened V by 5 bases and J by 1 base, and 12 bases separated the two germline ends. The germline CDR1 and CDR2 sequences are MNHEY and SMNVEV (reference sequence). The CDR3, as DNA: TGTGCCAGCAGTCCGGGGACAAAATCCTACGAGCAGTACTTC. Residues: CASSPGTKSYEQYF.

The V call is TRBV5-1, the J call TRBJ1-4, with TRBD1 identical over 7 bases. V shed 1 base, J shed 9 bases, and the junction held 12 bases outside the gene matches. The CDR3 runs to 16 residues. Germline CDR1 is SGHRS and CDR2 is YFSETQ. The chain's CDR3 is CASSLTPGDSKKKLFF. Written as DNA, the CDR3 is TGCGCCAGCAGCTTGACCCCAGGGGACAGTAAGAAAAAACTGTTTTTT.

This rearrangement joins TRBV28 to TRBJ2-1, with 10 bases lining up with TRBD2. Germline trimming cut 4 bases from V and 5 bases from J; bases unmatched to any gene: 5. The CDR3 is made up of 15 amino acids. Looked up from germline, CDR1 is MDHEN and CDR2 is SYDVKM. The chain's CDR3 is CASSSGLATNNEQFF. CDR3 nucleotides: TGTGCCAGCAGTTCGGGACTAGCGACGAACAATGAGCAGTTCTTC.

The chain recombines TRBV7-2 with TRBJ1-5, with a weak D call TRBD1 (6 bases). The CDR3 length is 13 residues. The V end lost 5 bases, the J end lost 4 bases, and 9 bases lay between the germline ends. Germline V gene sequence: CDR1 SGHTA, CDR2 FQGNSA. CDR3 nucleotides: TGTGCCAGCAGCCCCACAGGGAATCAGCCCCAGCATTTT. Its translation is CASSPTGNQPQHF.

V gene TRBV24-1 combines with J gene TRBJ2-3; D is possibly TRBD2 (6 bases). There are 17 residues in the CDR3. CDR1 and CDR2 (germline): KGHDR, SFDVKD. V shed 3 bases and J shed 3 bases, with 18 bases lying between them. The CDR3 protein is CATSDPPAGAGTDTQYF. The CDR3 DNA is TGTGCCACCAGTGATCCCCCCGCCGGGGCGGGGACAGATACGCAGTATTTT.

J is TRBJ2-1 and V is TRBV27; D may correspond to TRBD1 or TRBD2 (5 bases each). Germline assignment: CDR1 MNHEY and CDR2 SMNVEV (reference sequence). Trimming left V 3 bases short and J 9 bases short, with 9 bases between. There are 12 residues in the CDR3. CDR3 sequence (DNA): TGTGCCAGCAGTTTGCTGAGGGGTGAGCAGTTCTTC. This sequence encodes CASSLLRGEQFF.

This clone came up once. The CDR3 bases are TGTGCCAGCAGCCCGACAGGGGCTGGAAACACCATATATTTT. It encodes CASSPTGAGNTIYF. The V and J genes are TRBV7-9 and TRBJ1-3; 8 positions agree with TRBD1. Germline V lookup: CDR1 SEHNR, CDR2 FQNEAQ (reference sequence). J was trimmed by 2 bases and V by 5 bases; bases with no gene match: 2. The CDR3 runs to 14 residues.